The clone carrying this T cell receptor (beta chain) was seen many times. The antigen is unknown. TCRdb redid the calling of the RACE reads with MiXCR, one entry per CDR3 protein. This table holds 50,000 or so distinct CDR3 sequences, 9.5% to 12% found once. The sample's time point: patch test 1, 2 weeks after DPC sensitization. Regarding treatment: therapeutic diphenylcyclopropenone sensitization with weekly scalp DPC. Unfractionated whole blood yielded total RNA. The sample belongs to a study of human T cells and chemical hapten exposure. Overall study results and limits: Clustering by CDR3 similarity yielded significantly more large clusters from expanded TCRs than controls.

Germline CDR1 DFQATT, CDR2 SNEGSKA (reference sequence). The V gene lost 6 bases and the J gene lost 1 base, with 15 bases spanning the gap. This CDR3 is built from 15 residues. This clonotype was obtained from a woman in her thirties or forties with alopecia areata. Some clones in this sample may be carry-over from other donors' samples. Specimen: whole blood, collected in connection with sensitization to the hapten diphenylcyclopropenone (DPC). The chain employs TRBV20-1 and TRBJ1-4; a weak D match, TRBD1 (5 bases). CDR3 DNA: TGCAGTGCCCGAAAGCGAGGGGTAACTAATGAAAAACTGTTTTTT. This codes for CSARKRGVTNEKLFF.